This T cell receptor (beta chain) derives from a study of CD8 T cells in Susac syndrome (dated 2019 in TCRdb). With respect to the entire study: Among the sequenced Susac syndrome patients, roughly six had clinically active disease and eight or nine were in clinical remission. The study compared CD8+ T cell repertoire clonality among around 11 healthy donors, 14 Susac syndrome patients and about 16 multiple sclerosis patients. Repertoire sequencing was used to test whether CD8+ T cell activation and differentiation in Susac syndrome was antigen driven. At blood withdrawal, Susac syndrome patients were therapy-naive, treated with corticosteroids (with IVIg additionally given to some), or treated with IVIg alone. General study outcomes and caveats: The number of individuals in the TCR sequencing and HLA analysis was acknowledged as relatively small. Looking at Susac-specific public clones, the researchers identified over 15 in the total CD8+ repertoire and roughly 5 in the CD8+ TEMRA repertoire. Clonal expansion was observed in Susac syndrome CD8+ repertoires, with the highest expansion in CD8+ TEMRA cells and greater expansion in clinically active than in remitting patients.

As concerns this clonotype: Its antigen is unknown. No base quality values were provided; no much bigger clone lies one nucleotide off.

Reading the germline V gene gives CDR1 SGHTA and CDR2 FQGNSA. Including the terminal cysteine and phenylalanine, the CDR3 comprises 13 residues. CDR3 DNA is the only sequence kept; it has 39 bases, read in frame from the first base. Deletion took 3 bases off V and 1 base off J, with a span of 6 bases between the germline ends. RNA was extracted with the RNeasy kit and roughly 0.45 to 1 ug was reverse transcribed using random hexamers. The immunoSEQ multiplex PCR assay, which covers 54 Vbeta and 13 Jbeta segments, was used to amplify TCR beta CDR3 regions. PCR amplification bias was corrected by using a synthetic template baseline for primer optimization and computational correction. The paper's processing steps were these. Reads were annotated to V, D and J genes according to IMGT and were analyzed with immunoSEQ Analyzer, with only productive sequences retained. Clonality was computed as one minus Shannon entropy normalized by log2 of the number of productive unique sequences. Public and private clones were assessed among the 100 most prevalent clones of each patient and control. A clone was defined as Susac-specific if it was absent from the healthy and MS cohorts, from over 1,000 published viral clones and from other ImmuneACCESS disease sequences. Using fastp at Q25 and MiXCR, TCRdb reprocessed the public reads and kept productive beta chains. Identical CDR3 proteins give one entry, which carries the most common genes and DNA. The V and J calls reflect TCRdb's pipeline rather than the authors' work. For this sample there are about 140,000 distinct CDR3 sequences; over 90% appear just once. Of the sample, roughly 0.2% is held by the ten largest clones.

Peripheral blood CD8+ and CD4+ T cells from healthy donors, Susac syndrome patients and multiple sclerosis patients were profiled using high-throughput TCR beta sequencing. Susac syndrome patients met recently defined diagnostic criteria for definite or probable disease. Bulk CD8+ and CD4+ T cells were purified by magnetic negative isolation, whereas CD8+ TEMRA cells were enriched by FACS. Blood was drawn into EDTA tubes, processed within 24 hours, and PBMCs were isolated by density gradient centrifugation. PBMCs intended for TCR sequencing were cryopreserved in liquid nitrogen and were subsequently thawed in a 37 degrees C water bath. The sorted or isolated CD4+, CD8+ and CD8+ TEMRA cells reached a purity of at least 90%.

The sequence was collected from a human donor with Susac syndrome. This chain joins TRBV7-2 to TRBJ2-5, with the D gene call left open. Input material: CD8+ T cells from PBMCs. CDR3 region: CASSFHSQETQYF. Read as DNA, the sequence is TGTGCCAGCAGCTTTCATTCCCAAGAGACCCAGTACTTC.